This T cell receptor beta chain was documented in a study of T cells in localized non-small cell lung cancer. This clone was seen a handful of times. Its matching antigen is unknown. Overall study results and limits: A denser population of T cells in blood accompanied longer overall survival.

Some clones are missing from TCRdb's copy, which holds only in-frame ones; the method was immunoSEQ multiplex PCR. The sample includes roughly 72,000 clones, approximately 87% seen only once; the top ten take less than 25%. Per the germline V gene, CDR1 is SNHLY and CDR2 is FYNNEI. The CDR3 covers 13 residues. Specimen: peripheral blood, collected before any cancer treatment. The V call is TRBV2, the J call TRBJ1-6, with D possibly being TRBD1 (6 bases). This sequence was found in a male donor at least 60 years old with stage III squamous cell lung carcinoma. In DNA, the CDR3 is TGTGCGCGGGGGGCCTCCTATAATTCACCCCTCCACTTT. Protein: CARGASYNSPLHF.